The TCR beta chain under discussion was sequenced for a study of control samples from healthy donors and cancer patients. TCRdb keeps only in-frame clones here, not all; method: immunoSEQ multiplex PCR. The sample lists 170,000 or so clones, 90% to 95% occurring once. The ends lost 1 base at V and 0 bases at J; junction bases unmatched: 6. Germline V CDR1 and CDR2: SGHRS, YFSETQ. CDR3 length: 16 amino acids. The receptor comes from a man between 18 and 29 years old in good health. Sequencing used blood. This chain joins TRBV5-1 and TRBJ2-7; 8 bases line up with TRBD1. The CDR3: CASSLYRTGSSYEQYF. CDR3 sequence (DNA): TGCGCCAGCAGCTTGTATCGGACAGGGAGCTCCTACGAGCAGTACTTC.